The 5 T cell receptor beta chains given below trace back to one sample, sequenced in a study of blood T cell repertoires in COVID-19 (dated by TCRdb to 2018 to 2020). The library was obtained by the immunoSEQ multiplex PCR assay. The clones in this table, taken by TCRdb from immuneACCESS, are in-frame only. Not every clone is retained; where verified, under half of the shortfall comes from an unresolved V gene, and the cause of the rest is unknown. This sample is represented by around 300,000 clones; 85% to 90% of them were singletons. The top ten clones comprise around 4.4% of the sample. The sequenced material came from PBMCs or T cells enriched from blood (not recorded which). The receptor source for this set is a woman under 30 with acute COVID-19.

The V gene is TRBV7-9, the J gene TRBJ2-7, with 9 bases fitting TRBD2. The J segment lost 3 bases and the V segment lost 1 base, leaving 4 bases of the junction unmatched. The CDR3 totals 15 residues. In germline, CDR1 is SEHNR, CDR2 FQNEAQ (reference sequence). In DNA form, the CDR3 reads TGTGCCAGCAGCTTAGACCTAGCGGGGAACTACGAGCAGTACTTC. Translating gives CASSLDLAGNYEQYF.

This chain uses TRBV18 with TRBJ2-3, with a weak D call TRBD2 (6 bases). Trimming removed 4 bases from V and 8 bases from J, with 22 bases in between. Germline loops: CDR1 KGHSH, CDR2 LQKENI. CDR3 length: 16 amino acids. CDR3 nucleotide sequence: TGTGCCAGCTCACGGGTCGGATCGGGAGAGGGGATTACGCAGTATTTT. Amino acids: CASSRVGSGEGITQYF.

The V and J genes are TRBV24-1 and TRBJ2-3; D possibly corresponds to TRBD1 (6 bases). The germline CDR1 and CDR2 sequences are KGHDR and SFDVKD. The V end lost 5 bases, the J end lost 1 base, and 12 bases lay between the germline ends. The CDR3 extends over 15 amino acids. The CDR3 loop reads CATSARGKGTDTQYF. CDR3 nucleotides: TGTGCCACCAGTGCCAGGGGAAAGGGCACAGATACGCAGTATTTT.

This chain links TRBV18 with TRBJ2-5, with a weak D call TRBD2 (5 bases). CDR1 and CDR2 (germline): KGHSH, LQKENI. CDR3 length: 14 amino acids. Trimming left V 6 bases short and J 5 bases short, with 16 bases between. The CDR3: CASSPLPGVETQYF. Written as DNA, the CDR3 is TGTGCCAGCTCCCCGCTACCCGGGGTTGAGACCCAGTACTTC.

The CDR3 is CASRVGQGAFGYTF. The CDR3 region has the DNA TGTGCCAGTAGGGTCGGGCAGGGGGCATTTGGCTACACCTTC. The rearrangement joins TRBV19 to TRBJ1-2; 8 nucleotides match TRBD1. CDR3 length: 14 residues. Germline CDR1 and CDR2: LNHDA and SQIVND (reference sequence). V trimming: 6 bases; J trimming: 7 bases; junction bases outside the gene matches: 10.